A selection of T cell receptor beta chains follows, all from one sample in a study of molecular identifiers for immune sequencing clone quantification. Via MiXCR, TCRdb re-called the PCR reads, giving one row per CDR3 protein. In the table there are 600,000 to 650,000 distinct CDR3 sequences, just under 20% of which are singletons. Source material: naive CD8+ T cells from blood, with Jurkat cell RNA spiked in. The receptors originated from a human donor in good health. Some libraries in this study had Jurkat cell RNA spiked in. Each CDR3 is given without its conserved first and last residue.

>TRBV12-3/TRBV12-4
ASSTTSGEQF
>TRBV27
ASSLQSTGGNSPLH
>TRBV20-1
SARDSLGGVAGYEQY
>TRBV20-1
SASDRGSANEKLF
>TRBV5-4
ASSSDVDRGFTWELF
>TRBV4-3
AGSQDGGGTYTGELF
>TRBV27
ASSLTNSFNYGYT
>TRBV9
ASSRLEGSLTDTQY
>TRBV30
AWGQGYSNQPQH
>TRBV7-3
ASSWQGYQPQH
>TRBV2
ASNPTVGRRGGTDTQY
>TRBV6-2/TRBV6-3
ASSPTLTASYEQY
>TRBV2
ASSEALHGTGVGTLH
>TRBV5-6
ASSLAVGGDYYEQY
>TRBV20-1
SAKPGQVFGQPQH
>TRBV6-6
ASSYQTGGYSYEQY
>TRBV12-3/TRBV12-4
ASSPQPGLRADTQY
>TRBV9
ASSVRDSLAGANVLT
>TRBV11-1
ASSLPGTPNTGELF
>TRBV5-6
ASSLRWDTDNEKLF
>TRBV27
ASSPETGFDTDTQY
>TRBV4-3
ASSRDRVTIDVYGYT
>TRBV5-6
ASGLDSNSNQPQH
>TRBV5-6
ASSTTGRDEQY
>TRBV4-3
ASSQFKGWSTDTQY
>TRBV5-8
ASSLGLAGSKETQY
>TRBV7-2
ASSFPGQNEQY
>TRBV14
ASSQDSETQY
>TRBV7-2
ASTSALGVKYNEQF
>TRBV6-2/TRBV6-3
ASSYGTGVTYEQY
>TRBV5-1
ASSYSTDFEAF
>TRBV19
ASSLAGAYGYT
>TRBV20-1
SARGLAGEGVRNEQF
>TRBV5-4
ASSFGTGEDTQY
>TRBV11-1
ASSASLRDPGNGYT
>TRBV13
ASSSQGSFGKLF
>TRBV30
AWSVGQGVQPQH
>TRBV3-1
ASSRGFSEQY
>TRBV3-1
ASSLLNEWTGELF
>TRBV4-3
ASSQAMKTDTQY
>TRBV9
ASSAITLTRDRQY
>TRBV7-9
ASSPRGTTGNTIY
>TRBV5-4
ASSFGVSSYEQY
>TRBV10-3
AISELVPGQGNRINEQF
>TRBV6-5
ASITGAYEQY
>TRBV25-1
ASSEFCRQGAGNEQF
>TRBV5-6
ASSPWTGGQPQH
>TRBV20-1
SAREGTGWGYEAF
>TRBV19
ASSIESVSSGANVLT
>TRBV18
ASSEPGQELRRAQETQY
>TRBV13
ASSPRTGESTDTQY
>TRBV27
ASSFGGTEQY